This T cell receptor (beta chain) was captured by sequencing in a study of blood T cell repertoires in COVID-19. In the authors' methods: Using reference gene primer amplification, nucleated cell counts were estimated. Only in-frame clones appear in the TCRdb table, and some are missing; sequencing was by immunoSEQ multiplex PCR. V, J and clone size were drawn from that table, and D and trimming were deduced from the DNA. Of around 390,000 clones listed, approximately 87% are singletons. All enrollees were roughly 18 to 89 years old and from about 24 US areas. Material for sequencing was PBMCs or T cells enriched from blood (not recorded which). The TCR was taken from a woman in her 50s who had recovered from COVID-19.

The CDR3 coding sequence is TGTGCCAGCAGCAGGGGGGGCTCTGGAAACACCATATATTTT. Translated, it gives CASSRGGSGNTIYF. V usage is TRBV3-1 (or the pseudogene TRBV3-2) and J usage is TRBJ1-3; weak D call: TRBD1 (6 bases). V was pared by 5 bases and J by 0 bases, with 8 bases between. Germline-derived CDR1 and CDR2 are LGHDT and YNNKEL (reference sequence). This CDR3 spans 14 amino acids.